This TCR beta chain was retrieved from a study of T cell responses to AZD1222 COVID-19 vaccine. The table came from immunoSEQ multiplex PCR; TCRdb's copy has only in-frame clones and leaves some out. The sample lists approximately 120,000 clones; 80% to 90% were seen once. The source is an adult who received the AZD1222 COVID-19 vaccine. This specimen consisted of peripheral blood, obtained 28 days after the second AZD1222 dose.

The CDR3 region has the DNA TGTGCCAGCAGCTTAGAGATTGGGAATGAGCAGTTCTTC. Amino acids: CASSLEIGNEQFF. V usage is TRBV7-3 and J usage is TRBJ2-1; D is unresolved. This CDR3 is built from 13 residues. Germline values: CDR1 SGHTA, CDR2 FQGTGA. Trimming took 2 bases from V and 7 from J, leaving 9 bases between them.